This entry describes one T cell receptor (beta chain). This sample stems from a study of radiation and T cells in renal cell carcinoma. The time point denotes: blood 4 weeks post-SBRT, at nephrectomy. Specified treatment: 15 Gy SBRT to primary tumor, nephrectomy 4 weeks later. The table came from immunoSEQ multiplex PCR; TCRdb's copy has only in-frame clones and leaves some out. The repertoire holds 50,000 to 65,000 clones, with about 83% as singletons. The V and J ends lost 1 base and 4 bases, in that order; junction bases with no gene match: 2. This CDR3 comprises 14 residues. Germline V gene lookup returns CDR1 SEHNR and CDR2 FQNEAQ (reference sequence).

The receptor's source is a man aged 55 to 70 with renal cell carcinoma. The genes are TRBV7-9 and TRBJ1-1; 8 bases match TRBD1. Sequenced here: blood, sampled from a patient whose treatment included radiotherapy and nephrectomy. DNA of the CDR3: TGTGCCAGCAGCTTAGGACAGGGGTCCACTGAAGCTTTCTTT. Translating it yields CASSLGQGSTEAFF.